This TCR beta chain was obtained from a study of blood T cell repertoires in COVID-19. On the study more broadly: From T cells, B-cell-depleted T cells, or PBMCs came the material, which was cDNA or gDNA.

A single count supports this clone. The repertoire was sequenced with immunoSEQ multiplex PCR; TCRdb's copy has only in-frame clones and lacks some. Of around 190,000 clones listed, around nine tenths are singletons. What was sequenced was peripheral blood. The TCR was taken from a man aged 45-60 years with COVID-19, enrolled during active disease.

DNA of the CDR3: TGTGCCACCAGCAGAGATCATATGGGGAGCTCCTACGAGCAGTACTTC. This sequence encodes CATSRDHMGSSYEQYF. The rearrangement uses TRBV15 and TRBJ2-7; possible D gene TRBD2, 5 bases. Germline lookup yields CDR1 LNHNV and CDR2 YYDKDF (reference sequence). This CDR3 comprises 16 residues. V shed 0 bases and J shed 0 bases, with 12 bases lying between them.